This T cell receptor (beta chain) was sequenced for a study of glioma-infiltrating T cells after dendritic cell vaccination. Across the whole study: Between the early 2000s and the early 2010s, patients got autologous tumor lysate-pulsed dendritic cell vaccines.

Study-level findings and limits: Few patients contributed both blood and tumor specimens.

As to this clone: Its antigen is not identified.

This CDR3 has 13 residues. CDR1 is SNHLY, CDR2 FYNNEI, per germline. The ends were cut back, 6 bases at V and 8 bases at J, with 16 bases in the middle. Blood PBMC samples: pre-vaccination, two weeks post third vaccination, and at tumor progression. The PCR used 60 V beta and 13 J beta primers. Sequencing used immunoSEQ multiplex PCR; TCRdb keeps in-frame clones, though not all of them. In the table there are under 70,000 clones, roughly four fifths of which are singletons. This clonotype was obtained from a human donor with glioblastoma. The specimen was blood, collected before dendritic cell vaccination. The chain uses TRBV2 and TRBJ1-2; perhaps TRBD1 as D (5 bases). CDR3 sequence: CASSQGQSWGYTF. CDR3 nucleotides: TGTGCCAGCAGCCAGGGCCAGTCCTGGGGCTACACCTTC.